This is a list of T cell receptor beta chains from one sample in a study of blood T cells in healthy people across ages. TCRdb ran MiXCR on the 5' RACE reads and lists one entry per CDR3 protein. Of 600,000 to 850,000 distinct CDR3 sequences in the sample, around 25% are singletons; the top ten hold 9.4%. These records were also assigned to another study, of T cells of mothers and their children.

Source material: blood. The receptors here all came from a boy aged 5-17 years in good health. Both conserved end residues are part of each CDR3. D genes are given only for firm matches. Some rows mark clone size as missing; the rest say once, few, many or name a class of expanded clone.

V	size	J	D	CDR3	DNA
TRBV5-1	few	TRBJ2-1	.	CASSLELPHDEQFF	TGCGCCAGCAGCTTGGAACTTCCCCACGATGAGCAGTTCTTC
TRBV20-1	few	TRBJ1-5	.	CSAGGASNQPQHF	TGCAGTGCTGGGGGGGCCAGCAATCAGCCCCAGCATTTT
TRBV12-3/TRBV12-4	.	TRBJ2-1	TRBD1	CASRWGTGSYNEQFF	TGTGCCAGCAGATGGGGGACAGGGTCCTACAATGAGCAGTTCTTC
TRBV27	.	TRBJ2-1	.	CASSFYSRGAYNEQFF	TGTGCCAGCAGTTTTTACTCTAGAGGGGCCTACAATGAGCAGTTCTTC
TRBV28	.	TRBJ2-3	TRBD2	CASKASGTDTQYF	TGTGCCAGCAAGGCTAGCGGAACAGATACGCAGTATTTT
TRBV29-1	few	TRBJ2-3	.	CSVDSNHATQYF	TGCAGCGTTGATTCCAATCACGCTACGCAGTATTTT
TRBV7-9	.	TRBJ2-6	TRBD1	CASSSRTGAGANVLTF	TGTGCCAGCAGCTCCAGGACAGGGGCTGGGGCCAACGTCCTGACTTTC
TRBV7-3	few	TRBJ2-5	TRBD1	CASSVTGGEETQYF	TGTGCCAGCAGCGTCACAGGGGGCGAGGAGACCCAGTACTTC
TRBV13	few	TRBJ2-1	TRBD2	CASSLTTSGRGNEQFF	TGTGCCAGCAGCCTAACGACTAGCGGGAGAGGAAATGAGCAGTTCTTC
TRBV4-1	few	TRBJ1-5	TRBD1	CASSPPLRQGASGNQPQHF	TGCGCCAGCAGCCCTCCCCTCAGACAGGGGGCTTCAGGCAATCAGCCCCAGCATTTT
TRBV7-2	.	TRBJ1-4	.	CASSLVVWVSNEKLFF	TGTGCCAGCAGCTTAGTAGTCTGGGTTTCTAATGAAAAACTGTTTTTT
TRBV7-3	few	TRBJ2-3	.	CASSLGDQIVPKTDTQYF	TGTGCCAGCAGCTTAGGGGACCAGATAGTACCCAAGACAGATACGCAGTATTTT
TRBV7-9	few	TRBJ2-7	.	CASSFRGNGFEQYF	TGTGCCAGCAGCTTTCGGGGGAACGGTTTCGAGCAGTACTTC
TRBV29-1	few	TRBJ1-2	.	CSVVWDIYGYTF	TGCAGCGTTGTGTGGGACATCTATGGCTACACCTTC
TRBV7-2	.	TRBJ1-2	.	CASTPPGRNYGYTF	TGTGCCAGCACCCCTCCGGGCAGGAACTATGGCTACACCTTC
TRBV12-3/TRBV12-4	few	TRBJ2-1	.	CASSLVIYRYNEQFF	TGTGCCAGCAGTTTAGTGATTTACCGCTACAATGAGCAGTTCTTC
TRBV12-5	.	TRBJ2-4	TRBD2	CASGQTPGTSQTKNIQYF	TGTGCTAGTGGTCAAACGCCTGGGACTAGCCAAACCAAAAACATTCAGTACTTC
TRBV20-1	.	TRBJ2-7	.	CSARGPGYYEQYF	TGCAGTGCTAGAGGCCCAGGCTACTACGAGCAGTACTTC
TRBV27	once	TRBJ2-7	.	CASRFDSMGAYEQYF	TGTGCCAGCAGGTTCGACTCCATGGGGGCCTACGAGCAGTACTTC
TRBV7-2	few	TRBJ2-3	.	CASSLLGLPAADTQYF	TGTGCCAGCAGCTTACTTGGGTTACCCGCGGCAGATACGCAGTATTTT
TRBV27	.	TRBJ2-7	.	CASSLIGSEQYF	TGTGCCAGCAGTTTAATCGGGAGCGAGCAGTACTTC
TRBV14	.	TRBJ2-7	.	CASSQEGEPYEQYF	TGTGCCAGCAGCCAAGAGGGGGAACCTTACGAGCAGTACTTC
TRBV18	few	TRBJ1-4	TRBD1	CASSPRQGKGATNEKLFF	TGTGCCAGCTCACCGCGACAGGGGAAGGGAGCAACTAATGAAAAACTGTTTTTT
TRBV5-1	few	TRBJ1-6	TRBD1	CASSLSTGGSPLHF	TGCGCCAGCAGCTTGTCGACAGGGGGCTCACCCCTCCACTTT
TRBV3-1	once	TRBJ2-7	.	CASSQPGGWEQYF	TGTGCCAGCAGCCAACCCGGCGGATGGGAGCAGTACTTC
TRBV3-1	few	TRBJ2-5	TRBD2	CASSQADLAGNERFF	TGTGCCAGCAGCCAAGCGGATCTAGCGGGGAATGAGCGGTTCTTC
TRBV7-9	.	TRBJ2-1	TRBD2	CVSSPRLVAGVNEQFF	TGTGTCAGCAGCCCCCGGTTGGTAGCGGGGGTCAATGAGCAGTTCTTC
TRBV18	few	TRBJ2-3	.	CASSPGRMGDTQYF	TGTGCCAGCTCACCGGGGCGGATGGGAGATACGCAGTATTTT
TRBV29-1	few	TRBJ2-1	TRBD1	CSVGRGQGANEQFF	TGCAGCGTAGGTCGCGGACAGGGCGCGAATGAGCAGTTCTTC
TRBV11-2	few	TRBJ2-7	.	CASSFYTGIDEQYF	TGTGCCAGCAGCTTTTATACAGGGATCGACGAGCAGTACTTC
TRBV12-3/TRBV12-4	.	TRBJ2-1	TRBD2	CASNFGGSSGNEQFF	TGTGCCAGCAATTTTGGCGGGAGTAGCGGTAATGAGCAGTTCTTC
TRBV7-2	.	TRBJ2-7	TRBD2	CASSQPAGARFEQYF	TGTGCCAGCAGCCAACCGGCGGGAGCGCGGTTCGAGCAGTACTTC
TRBV24-1	few	TRBJ2-1	.	CATGSGLTYNEQFF	TGTGCCACCGGGAGCGGGCTAACCTACAATGAGCAGTTCTTC
TRBV11-2	few	TRBJ2-4	.	CASSQARVKNIQYF	TGTGCCAGCAGCCAGGCTAGGGTAAAAAACATTCAGTACTTC
TRBV5-1	.	TRBJ2-7	TRBD1	CASSYDGTESPEQYF	TGCGCCAGCAGCTATGACGGGACAGAGTCGCCCGAGCAGTACTTC
TRBV9	many	TRBJ2-5	TRBD2	CASSVSGGQETQYF	TGTGCCAGCAGCGTTTCGGGGGGCCAAGAGACCCAGTACTTC
TRBV20-1	.	TRBJ1-1	TRBD1	CSARGQGGAFF	TGCAGTGCTAGAGGGCAGGGGGGAGCTTTCTTT
TRBV6-2/TRBV6-3	few	TRBJ2-2	TRBD2	CASRARGGVDTGELFF	TGTGCCAGCAGGGCTCGGGGGGGCGTGGACACCGGGGAGCTGTTTTTT
TRBV27	once	TRBJ2-6	.	CASGVLGANVLTF	TGTGCCAGCGGAGTATTAGGGGCCAACGTCCTGACTTTC
TRBV4-1	.	TRBJ1-4	.	CASSQEGPGAFTANEKLFF	TGCGCCAGCAGCCAAGAAGGTCCAGGGGCCTTTACGGCTAATGAAAAACTGTTTTTT
TRBV20-1	.	TRBJ2-5	.	CSASSVNVDGPRETQYF	TGCAGTGCTAGTTCTGTTAACGTCGATGGGCCGAGAGAGACCCAGTACTTC
TRBV6-1	.	TRBJ1-2	.	CASSEADGLYGYTF	TGTGCCAGCAGTGAAGCGGACGGGCTCTATGGCTACACCTTC
TRBV6-2/TRBV6-3	.	TRBJ2-4	TRBD2	CASNLAGAVAGDIQYF	TGTGCCAGCAACCTAGCGGGGGCAGTCGCAGGGGACATTCAGTACTTC
TRBV24-1	.	TRBJ2-2	TRBD2	CATSDPGGGTSAGELFF	TGTGCCACCAGTGATCCTGGGGGAGGGACTAGCGCCGGGGAGCTGTTTTTT
TRBV6-1	.	TRBJ1-4	.	CASSIQAYDNEKLFF	TGTGCCAGCAGTATACAGGCTTATGATAATGAAAAACTGTTTTTT
TRBV29-1	.	TRBJ1-1	.	CSVCPGRMTEAFF	TGCAGCGTGTGTCCAGGGCGGATGACTGAAGCTTTCTTT
TRBV12-3/TRBV12-4	.	TRBJ1-1	.	CASRRGDTEALF	TGTGCCAGCAGGAGGGGGGACACTGAAGCTCTCTTT
TRBV6-5	.	TRBJ2-1	.	CASRGNDEQFF	TGTGCCAGCAGGGGGAACGATGAGCAGTTCTTC
TRBV28	.	TRBJ2-1	TRBD2	CASSAMVAGHNEQFF	TGTGCCAGCTCCGCGATGGTAGCGGGGCACAATGAGCAGTTCTTC
TRBV29-1	few	TRBJ2-7	TRBD1	CSVPSGDRGYEQYF	TGCAGCGTTCCTTCGGGGGACAGGGGCTACGAGCAGTACTTC
TRBV7-3	.	TRBJ2-1	.	CASSLDGDNEQFF	TGTGCCAGCAGCTTGGACGGCGACAATGAGCAGTTCTTC
TRBV7-2	few	TRBJ2-7	.	CASSVTGGHEQYF	TGTGCCAGCAGCGTAACTGGGGGCCACGAGCAGTACTTC
TRBV28	.	TRBJ2-7	.	CASSFRADEQYF	TGTGCCAGCAGTTTTAGGGCGGACGAGCAGTACTTC
TRBV12-2	few	TRBJ2-3	.	CASRLRDTPTDTQYF	TGTGCAAGTCGCTTAAGGGACACCCCCACAGATACGCAGTATTTT
TRBV13	.	TRBJ2-4	TRBD2	CASSTRGGYNRDIQYF	TGTGCCAGCAGTACGCGGGGGGGCTACAATCGGGACATTCAGTACTTC
TRBV28	.	TRBJ2-4	TRBD2	CASSFTTSGSSNIQYF	TGTGCCAGCAGTTTCACAACTAGCGGGAGCTCGAACATTCAGTACTTC
TRBV6-1	few	TRBJ2-5	TRBD2	CASSVGTSSQETQYF	TGTGCCAGCAGTGTCGGGACTAGCAGTCAAGAGACCCAGTACTTC
TRBV9	many	TRBJ2-7	.	CASSGQSYEQYF	TGTGCCAGCTCCGGACAGTCCTACGAGCAGTACTTC